The sample holds a few counts of the clone carrying this T cell receptor beta chain. Its target is not known. This entry belongs to a study of a mutant IDH1 vaccine in newly diagnosed glioma. Study summary: Eight vaccinations reached patients in weeks 1, 3, 5, 7, 11, 15, 19 and 23. Broader study findings: Among all patients, vaccine-induced immune responses occurred in roughly 93%. Pseudoprogression appeared unlinked to shifts in leading peripheral T cell clonotypes.

Clones were sequenced by immunoSEQ multiplex PCR, and TCRdb holds only the in-frame ones, with some missing. The sample carries 40,000 or so clones, around 85% recorded once. As to time point: week 23, last vaccination. All doses held 300 ug of mutant IDH1 20-mer peptide, with topical imiquimod. Trimming stripped 3 bases from V and 3 bases from J, with 20 bases between. Germline-derived CDR1 and CDR2 are KGHSH and LQKENI. CDR3 length equals 18 residues. Sequences were derived from PBMCs, sampled from a glioma patient whose treatment included an IDH1 peptide vaccine. The chain is built from TRBV18 and TRBJ2-2, with a tentative D call TRBD1 (5 bases). This TCR derives from a woman between 18 and 30 years old with glioma. Some clones in this sample may be carry-over from other donors' samples. CDR3 amino acids: CASSPRRRGKKDTGELFF. CDR3 sequence (DNA): TGTGCCAGCTCACCGAGACGAAGGGGTAAGAAGGACACCGGGGAGCTGTTTTTT. Full variable domain (outside the CDR3, taken from reference TRBV18 and TRBJ2-2): NAGVMQNPRHLVRRRGQEARLRCSPMKGHSHVYWYRQLPEEGLKFMVYLQKENIIDESGMPKERFSAEFPKEGPSILRIQQVVRGDSAAYFCASSPRRRGKKDTGELFFGEGSRLTVL.